This record concerns one T cell receptor (beta chain) sequence. The data belong to a study of blood T cell repertoires in COVID-19. Overall study: Some COVID-19 samples were acute and others convalescent; all came from the United States, Italy and Spain.

The method was immunoSEQ multiplex PCR; TCRdb's version includes in-frame clones alone and lacks a portion of them. The data contain about 88,000 clones, about nine tenths of them singletons. This CDR3 has 15 amino acids. The ends lost 2 bases at V and 5 bases at J; junction bases unmatched: 4. Germline-derived CDR1 and CDR2 are SGHRS and YFSETQ. The sequence was collected from a male donor with acute or convalescent COVID-19. The chain joins TRBV5-1 to TRBJ2-1; TRBD2 matches 10 bases. Sequences were obtained from peripheral blood. The DNA of the CDR3 is TGCGCCAGCAGCTTAACTAGCGGGGTGAACAATGAGCAGTTCTTC. Protein sequence: CASSLTSGVNNEQFF.